This TCR beta chain comes out of a study of response to subunit inactivated influenza vaccine. Study findings and constraints: That few new T cells are recruited by each seasonal influenza vaccination was the authors' suggestion.

The germline CDR1 and CDR2 sequences are SGHRS and YFSETQ. Trimming shortened V by 5 bases and J by 3 bases, and 5 bases separated the two germline ends. This CDR3 spans 11 amino acids. In its sample, this clonotype was seen many times. The antigen remains unidentified. TCRdb fed the RT-PCR reads into MiXCR, producing one record per CDR3 protein. The repertoire consists of around 760,000 distinct CDR3 sequences, with more than 11% occurring once and the leading ten covering approximately 7%. Sequencing used PBMCs from blood, obtained roughly 15 days before vaccination. The chain links TRBV5-1 to TRBJ1-1; D gene unclear. This clonotype was obtained from a man aged 50 or older who received an inactivated influenza vaccine. CDR3 nucleotides: TGCGCCAGCAGTACAGACACTGAAGCTTTCTTT. Translation: CASSTDTEAFF.